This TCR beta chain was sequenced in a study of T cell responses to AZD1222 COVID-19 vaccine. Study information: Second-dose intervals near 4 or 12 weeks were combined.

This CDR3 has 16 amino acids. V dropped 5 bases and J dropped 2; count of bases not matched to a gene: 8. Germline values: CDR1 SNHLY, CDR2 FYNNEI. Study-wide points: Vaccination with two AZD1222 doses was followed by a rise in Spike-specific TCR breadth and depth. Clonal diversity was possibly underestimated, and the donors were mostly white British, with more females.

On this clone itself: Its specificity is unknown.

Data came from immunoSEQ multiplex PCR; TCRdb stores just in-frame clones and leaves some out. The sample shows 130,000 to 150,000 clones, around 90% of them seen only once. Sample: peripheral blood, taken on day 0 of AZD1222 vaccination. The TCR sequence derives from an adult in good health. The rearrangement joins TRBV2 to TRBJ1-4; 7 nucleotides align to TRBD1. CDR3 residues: CASSQGTVLTNEKLFF. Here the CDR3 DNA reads TGTGCCAGCAGTCAAGGGACAGTTCTTACTAATGAAAAACTGTTTTTT.